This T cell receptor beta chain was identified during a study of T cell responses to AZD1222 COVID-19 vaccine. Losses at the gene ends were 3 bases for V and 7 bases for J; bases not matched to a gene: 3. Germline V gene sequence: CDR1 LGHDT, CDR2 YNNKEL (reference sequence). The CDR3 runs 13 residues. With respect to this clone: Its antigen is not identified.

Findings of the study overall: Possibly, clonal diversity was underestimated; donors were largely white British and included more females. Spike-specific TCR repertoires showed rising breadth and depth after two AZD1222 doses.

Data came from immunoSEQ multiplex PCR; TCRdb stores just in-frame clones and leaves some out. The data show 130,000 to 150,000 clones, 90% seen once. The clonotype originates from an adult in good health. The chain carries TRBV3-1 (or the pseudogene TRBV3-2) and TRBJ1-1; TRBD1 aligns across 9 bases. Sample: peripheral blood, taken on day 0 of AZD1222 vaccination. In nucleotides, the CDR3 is TGTGCCAGCAGCCAGGGGACAGGGAGTGAAGCTTTCTTT. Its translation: CASSQGTGSEAFF.